These 21 T cell receptor beta chains were sequenced from one sample in a study of T cells after posttransplantation cyclophosphamide. TCRdb's table, derived via immunoSEQ multiplex PCR, lists solely in-frame clones and lacks some. The table includes about 20,000 clones, nearly 99% detected once. Cells defined as naive were viable CD3+CD4+ or CD3+CD8+ and CCR7+CD45RA+CD45RO-CD95-CD27+CD28+. The sequenced material came from naive CD4+ T cells sorted from PBMCs. These receptor sequences come from a man between 35 and 55 years old in good health, CMV-negative, and a related stem cell transplant donor.

The chain couples TRBV18 to TRBJ2-3; 8 positions agree with TRBD2. CDR1 is KGHSH, CDR2 LQKENI, per germline. V was clipped by 2 bases and J by 6 bases; unmatched bases: 7. The CDR3 sequence is 15 residues long. The CDR3 here is CASSPVAGFMDTQYF. The CDR3 nucleotides are TGTGCCAGCTCACCAGTAGCGGGATTCATGGATACGCAGTATTTT.

This clone was observed once. The chain links TRBV29-1 to TRBJ2-2; D unclear. Trimming cost V 1 base and J 7 bases, with 7 bases left between them. The germline gives CDR1 SQVTM, CDR2 ANQGSEA. This CDR3 is 12 amino acids long. The CDR3, as DNA: TGCAGCGTTGAAGCACCCGGCGGGGAGCTGTTTTTT. This gives the protein CSVEAPGGELFF.

This clone has a single count. One end of the junction does not line up with germline, which may come from a read error. This chain joins TRBV27 and TRBJ2-7, with TRBD2 matching over 11 bases. Germline V CDR1 and CDR2: MNHEY, SMNVEV (reference sequence). The CDR3 extends over 16 amino acids. The CDR3 nucleotides read TGTGCCAGCAGTCTATCAGGGACTAGCGGAACCTACGAGCAGTACTTC. As protein: CASSLSGTSGTYEQYF.

The chain combines TRBV27 with TRBJ1-5; 7 positions match TRBD1. The CDR3 sequence is 14 residues long. V lost 1 base, J lost 6 bases, and 3 bases stayed unmatched. From germline, CDR1 is MNHEY and CDR2 SMNVEV (reference sequence). The CDR3 DNA reads TGTGCCAGCAGTTTATACAGGGGAGGTCAGCCCCAGCATTTT. Its protein product is CASSLYRGGQPQHF.

The chain employs TRBV25-1 and TRBJ2-7; 7 bases are shared with TRBD1. The CDR3 spans 14 residues. Per germline, CDR1 MGHDK and CDR2 SYGVNS. The V and J ends lost 4 bases and 2 bases, in that order; junction bases with no gene match: 5. Here the CDR3 DNA reads TGTGCCAGCAGTGCGGGACAGAAGGCCTACGAGCAGTACTTC. This gives the protein CASSAGQKAYEQYF.

The chain combines TRBV7-2 with TRBJ1-5; D is undetermined. V was cut by 5 bases and J by 2 bases, with 7 bases left in between. This CDR3 spans 13 amino acids. Germline V gene data show CDR1 as SGHTA and CDR2 as FQGNSA. The CDR3 region has the DNA TGTGCCAGCAGCGGTTCGGGCAATCAGCCCCAGCATTTT. Its translation: CASSGSGNQPQHF.

This chain uses TRBV18 with TRBJ2-2, with D perhaps TRBD1 (6 bases). Trimming stripped 5 bases from V and 4 bases from J, with 14 bases between. The CDR3 sequence is 15 residues long. Germline V gene lookup returns CDR1 KGHSH and CDR2 LQKENI. CDR3: CASSGTGTPTGELFF. The CDR3 coding sequence is TGTGCCAGCTCAGGAACCGGGACACCCACCGGGGAGCTGTTTTTT.

This sequence joins TRBV13 and TRBJ2-1; D not certain. The V and J ends lost 5 bases and 0 bases respectively, with 11 bases between them. The length of the CDR3 is 15 residues. Germline assignment: CDR1 PRHDT and CDR2 FYEKMQ (reference sequence). DNA of the CDR3: TGTGCCAGCAGCGCCACAGAGAGCTCCTACAATGAGCAGTTCTTC. Translating it yields CASSATESSYNEQFF. The complete variable domain, with remaining parts taken from reference TRBV13 and TRBJ2-1, reads AAGVIQSPRHLIKEKRETATLKCYPIPRHDTVYWYQQGPGQDPQFLISFYEKMQSDKGSIPDRFSAQQFSDYHSELNMSSLELGDSALYFCASSATESSYNEQFFGPGTRLTVL.

This chain connects TRBV15 to TRBJ1-2; D unclear. The CDR3 runs 12 residues. CDR1 LNHNV and CDR2 YYDKDF come from the germline V gene (reference sequence). Trimming stripped 1 base from V and 8 bases from J, with 8 bases between. The CDR3 bases are TGTGCCACCAGCAGAGGAGGAGGGGGCTACACCTTC. It codes for CATSRGGGGYTF.

The chain has TRBV10-1 and TRBJ2-1; 12 bases match TRBD2. CDR3 length equals 17 residues. The germline V gene has CDR1 WNHNN and CDR2 SYGVQD (reference sequence). Losses at the gene ends were 4 bases for V and 0 bases for J; bases not matched to a gene: 4. CDR3 sequence: CASSGPGLAGSYNEQFF. CDR3 nucleotides: TGCGCCAGCAGTGGCCCGGGACTAGCGGGCTCCTACAATGAGCAGTTCTTC.

The J gene is TRBJ2-6, the V gene TRBV19; TRBD1 is a possible D gene (6 bases). Germline V gene data show CDR1 as LNHDA and CDR2 as SQIVND (reference sequence). This CDR3 comprises 15 residues. Trimming took 4 bases from V and 4 from J, leaving 11 bases between them. CDR3 sequence: CASSTQGSGANVLTF. The CDR3 DNA reads as TGTGCCAGTAGTACACAGGGCTCCGGGGCCAACGTCCTGACTTTC.

The chain uses TRBV2 and TRBJ1-1; D call uncertain. The CDR3 extends over 11 amino acids. Trimming removed 8 bases at V and 8 bases at J, with 12 bases between. Germline V gene lookup returns CDR1 SNHLY and CDR2 FYNNEI. The CDR3 loop reads CASREVREAFF. As DNA, the CDR3 is TGTGCCAGCCGAGAGGTAAGGGAAGCTTTCTTT.

The V gene is TRBV6-1, the J gene TRBJ1-1; 7 bases fit TRBD1. This CDR3 is built from 14 residues. V lost 7 bases and J lost 6; bases outside the gene matches: 11. The germline CDR1 and CDR2 sequences are MNHNS and SASEGT. Written as DNA, the CDR3 is TGTGCCAGCATTTCTACCACAGGGGCTTCTGAAGCTTTCTTT. Amino acids: CASISTTGASEAFF.

The CDR3 DNA reads as TGTGCCAGCAGCGTCAGGGGTTTGGAGACCCAGTACTTC. This encodes CASSVRGLETQYF. The genes are TRBV7-9 and TRBJ2-5, with D possibly being TRBD1 (6 bases). V was shortened by 5 bases and J by 5 bases, with 12 bases between the two germline ends. The CDR3 runs 13 residues. Germline V gives CDR1 SEHNR, CDR2 FQNEAQ (reference sequence).

The J gene is TRBJ2-1, the V gene TRBV28; the D is unclear. V dropped 1 base and J dropped 6 bases, with 4 bases sitting between them. CDR1 and CDR2 from the germline V gene are MDHEN and SYDVKM. This CDR3 has 12 amino acids. The CDR3 DNA follows: TGTGCCAGCAGTTTATCCGTCAATGAGCAGTTCTTC. It yields the protein CASSLSVNEQFF. The whole variable domain, remainder taken from reference TRBV28 and TRBJ2-1, is DVKVTQSSRYLVKRTGEKVFLECVQDMDHENMFWYRQDPGLGLRLIYFSYDVKMKEKGDIPEGYSVSREKKERFSLILESASTNQTSMYLCASSLSVNEQFFGPGTRLTVL.

This clone was counted a few times. This rearrangement joins TRBV29-1 to TRBJ2-7; 11 bases line up with TRBD2. Germline V lookup: CDR1 SQVTM, CDR2 ANQGSEA. The V and J ends lost 3 bases and 2 bases, in that order; junction bases with no gene match: 0. This CDR3 region has 13 residues. CDR3 loop: CSVDSGRAYEQYF. DNA of the CDR3: TGCAGCGTTGATAGCGGGAGGGCCTACGAGCAGTACTTC.

This rearrangement joins TRBV18 to TRBJ1-6; a weak D match, TRBD1 (6 bases). This CDR3 has 15 amino acids. Trimming took off 2 bases at V and 8 bases at J, with 13 bases between the two ends. CDR1 KGHSH and CDR2 LQKENI come from the germline V gene. The CDR3 loop reads CASSPDGRGHSPLHF. The CDR3 DNA follows: TGTGCCAGCTCACCAGACGGCAGGGGCCATTCACCCCTCCACTTT.

The chain couples TRBV19 to TRBJ1-5; D not resolved. The V end lost 5 bases, the J end lost 0 bases, and 11 bases lay between the germline ends. The CDR3 contains 15 residues. CDR1 and CDR2 from the germline V gene are LNHDA and SQIVND (reference sequence). DNA for the CDR3: TGTGCCAGTAGTCTTTTGGGCCTTAGCAATCAGCCCCAGCATTTT. Amino acids: CASSLLGLSNQPQHF.

The chain uses TRBV11-2 and TRBJ2-3; tentative D call: TRBD2 (7 bases). CDR3 length: 17 amino acids. Per germline, CDR1 SGHAT and CDR2 FQNNGV. Trimming removed 2 bases from V and 2 bases from J, with 17 bases in between. The CDR3 protein is CASSLQGAGDYTDTQYF. DNA of the CDR3: TGTGCCAGCAGCTTACAAGGGGCAGGGGACTACACAGATACGCAGTATTTT.

The chain uses TRBV5-1 and TRBJ2-3, with D unclear. Germline CDR1 reads SGHRS; CDR2 reads YFSETQ. Trimming cost V 0 bases and J 2 bases, with 13 bases left between them. The CDR3 length is 16 residues. This CDR3 is CASSLGTDAATDTQYF. The CDR3 DNA is TGCGCCAGCAGCTTGGGTACAGACGCAGCCACAGATACGCAGTATTTT.

This clone was counted a single time. The chain carries TRBV7-2 and TRBJ1-2; 9 bases are a match to TRBD1. This CDR3 has 15 residues. V lost 5 bases, J lost 2 bases, and 6 bases stayed unmatched. Per the germline V gene, CDR1 is SGHTA and CDR2 is FQGNSA. This chain's CDR3 is CASSPGQGSNYGYTF. The DNA of the CDR3 is TGTGCCAGCAGCCCCGGACAGGGGTCAAACTATGGCTACACCTTC.